This T cell receptor (beta chain) was retrieved from a study of shared clonotypes between healthy human individuals. Study in general: Each donor's CD8 memory used one plate, CD8 naive two, each CD4 subset three. General study findings and limits: Clonotype sharing among donors was thought likely to change with sequencing depth.

The CDR3 spans 13 residues. Per germline, CDR1 MNHNY and CDR2 SVGAGI (reference sequence). The ends lost 8 bases at V and 3 bases at J; junction bases unmatched: 3. Every subset had its genomic DNA shared out evenly among several immunoSEQ plates. Assay used: immunoSEQ multiplex PCR; TCRdb lists only in-frame clones, some missing. The sample records 330,000 or so clones, about 74% being singletons. A note on this clone: Its antigen remains unknown.

The specimen sequenced was memory CD4+ T cells sorted from blood. Subset described: CD45RA-negative fraction. This clonotype was sampled from a man aged 25-40 years in good health. J is TRBJ2-3 and V is TRBV6-6; 9 bases agree with TRBD1. The CDR3 loop is CASGQGFTDTQYF. The CDR3 DNA reads as TGTGCCAGCGGACAGGGGTTTACAGATACGCAGTATTTT.